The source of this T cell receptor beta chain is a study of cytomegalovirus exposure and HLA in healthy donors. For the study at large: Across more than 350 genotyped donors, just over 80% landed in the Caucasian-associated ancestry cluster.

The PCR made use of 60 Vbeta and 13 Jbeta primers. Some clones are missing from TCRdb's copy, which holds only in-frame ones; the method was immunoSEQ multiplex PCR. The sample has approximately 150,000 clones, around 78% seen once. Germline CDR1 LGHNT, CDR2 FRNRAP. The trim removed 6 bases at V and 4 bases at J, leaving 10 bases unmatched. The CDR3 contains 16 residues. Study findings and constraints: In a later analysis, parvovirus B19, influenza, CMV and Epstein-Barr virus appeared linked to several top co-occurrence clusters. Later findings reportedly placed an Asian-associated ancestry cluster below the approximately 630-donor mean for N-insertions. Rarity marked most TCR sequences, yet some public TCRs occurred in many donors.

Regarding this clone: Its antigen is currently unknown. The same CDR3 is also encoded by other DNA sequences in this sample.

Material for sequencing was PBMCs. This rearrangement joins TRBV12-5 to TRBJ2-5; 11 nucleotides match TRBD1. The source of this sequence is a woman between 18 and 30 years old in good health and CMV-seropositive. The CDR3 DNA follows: TGTGCTAGTGGCCGGGGAGGACAGGGGGCCCGAGAGACCCAGTACTTC. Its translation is CASGRGGQGARETQYF.